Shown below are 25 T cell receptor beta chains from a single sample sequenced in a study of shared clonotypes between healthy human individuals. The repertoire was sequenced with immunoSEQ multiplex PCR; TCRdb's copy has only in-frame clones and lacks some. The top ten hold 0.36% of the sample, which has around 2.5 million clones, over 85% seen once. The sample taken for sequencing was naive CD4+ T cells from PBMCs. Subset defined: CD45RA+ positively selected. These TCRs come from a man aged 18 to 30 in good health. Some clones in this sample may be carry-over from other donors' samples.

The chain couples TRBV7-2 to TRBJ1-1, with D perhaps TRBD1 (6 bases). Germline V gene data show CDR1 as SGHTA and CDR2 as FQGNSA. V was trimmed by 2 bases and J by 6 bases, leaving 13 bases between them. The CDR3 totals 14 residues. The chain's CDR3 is CASSLQSTGPEAFF. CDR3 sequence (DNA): TGTGCCAGCAGCTTACAATCGACAGGACCTGAAGCTTTCTTT. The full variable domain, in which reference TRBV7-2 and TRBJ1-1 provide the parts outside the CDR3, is GAGVSQSPSNKVTEKGKDVELRCDPISGHTALYWYRQSLGQGLEFLIYFQGNSAPDKSGLPSDRFSAERTGGSVSTLTIQRTQQEDSAVYLCASSLQSTGPEAFFGQGTRLTVV.

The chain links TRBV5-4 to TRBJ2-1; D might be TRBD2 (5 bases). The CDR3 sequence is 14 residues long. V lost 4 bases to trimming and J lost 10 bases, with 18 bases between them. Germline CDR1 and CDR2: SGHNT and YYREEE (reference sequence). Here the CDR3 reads CASSPEGRGGEQFF. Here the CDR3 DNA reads TGTGCCAGCAGCCCGGAAGGTAGAGGAGGCGAGCAGTTCTTC.

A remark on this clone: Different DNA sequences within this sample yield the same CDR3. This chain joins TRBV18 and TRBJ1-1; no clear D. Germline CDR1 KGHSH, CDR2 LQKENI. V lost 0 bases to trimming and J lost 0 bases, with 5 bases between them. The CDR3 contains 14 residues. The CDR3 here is CASSPPSLNTEAFF. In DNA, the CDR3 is TGTGCCAGCTCACCACCCAGTTTGAACACTGAAGCTTTCTTT.

CDR3 protein: CAIKTGAYNEQFF. The CDR3 coding sequence is TGTGCCATCAAGACAGGGGCCTACAATGAGCAGTTCTTC. This chain connects TRBV10-3 to TRBJ2-1; TRBD1 agrees at 8 bases. V lost 7 bases to trimming and J lost 2 bases; unmatched junction nucleotides: 1. This CDR3 has 13 amino acids. From germline, CDR1 is ENHRY and CDR2 SYGVKD.

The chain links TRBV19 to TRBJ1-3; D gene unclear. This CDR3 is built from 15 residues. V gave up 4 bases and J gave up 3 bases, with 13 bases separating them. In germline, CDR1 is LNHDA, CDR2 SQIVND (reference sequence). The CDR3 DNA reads TGTGCCAGTAGTAATCCGGGTCGGTATGGAAACACCATATATTTT. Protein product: CASSNPGRYGNTIYF.

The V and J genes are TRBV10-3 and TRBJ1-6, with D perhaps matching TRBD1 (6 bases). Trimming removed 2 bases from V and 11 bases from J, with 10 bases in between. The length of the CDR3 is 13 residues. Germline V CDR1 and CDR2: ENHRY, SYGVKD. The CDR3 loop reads CAISETGNTPLHF. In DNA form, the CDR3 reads TGTGCCATCAGTGAGACAGGGAATACACCCCTCCACTTT.

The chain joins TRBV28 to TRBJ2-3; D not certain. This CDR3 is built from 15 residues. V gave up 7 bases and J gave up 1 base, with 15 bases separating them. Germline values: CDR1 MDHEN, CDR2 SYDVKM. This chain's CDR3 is CASTPPRARTDTQYF. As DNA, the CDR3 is TGTGCCAGCACCCCGCCAAGGGCGCGCACAGATACGCAGTATTTT.

The CDR3, as DNA: TGTGCCAGCAGTGAAGGGGACAGGGACACAGATACGCAGTATTTT. This gives the protein CASSEGDRDTDTQYF. J is TRBJ2-3 and V is TRBV2, with TRBD1 matching over 9 bases. V shed 1 base, J shed 2 bases, and the junction held 1 base outside the gene matches. Germline CDR1 and CDR2: SNHLY and FYNNEI. CDR3 length: 15 amino acids.

For the CDR3, the DNA is TGTGCCAGCAGAAGACAGGCCGATGCTAACTATGGCTACACCTTC. Protein: CASRRQADANYGYTF. The chain is built from TRBV6-4 and TRBJ1-2; D might be TRBD1 (6 bases). This CDR3 has 15 residues. The germline V and J ends were trimmed by 6 bases and 0 bases, with 14 bases remaining between them. The V gene's germline CDR1 is MRHNA and CDR2 SNTAGT.

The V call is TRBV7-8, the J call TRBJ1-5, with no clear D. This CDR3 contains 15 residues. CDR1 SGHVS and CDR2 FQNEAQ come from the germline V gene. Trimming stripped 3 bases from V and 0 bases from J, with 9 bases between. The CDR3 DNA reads TGTGCCAGCAGCTTCTTGGGAGTTAGCAATCAGCCCCAGCATTTT. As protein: CASSFLGVSNQPQHF.

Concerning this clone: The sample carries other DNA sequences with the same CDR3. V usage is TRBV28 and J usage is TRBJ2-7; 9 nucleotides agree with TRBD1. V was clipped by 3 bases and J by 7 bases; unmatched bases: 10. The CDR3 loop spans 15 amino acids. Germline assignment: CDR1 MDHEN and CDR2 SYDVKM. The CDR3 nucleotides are TGTGCCAGCAGTTTGGGAACAGGGGGCCTCGGGGAGCAGTACTTC. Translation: CASSLGTGGLGEQYF.

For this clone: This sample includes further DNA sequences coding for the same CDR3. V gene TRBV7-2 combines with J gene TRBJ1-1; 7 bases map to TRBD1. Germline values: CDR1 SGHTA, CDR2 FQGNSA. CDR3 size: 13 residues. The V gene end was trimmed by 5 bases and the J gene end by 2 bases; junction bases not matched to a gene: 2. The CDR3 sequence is CASSRQGNTEAFF. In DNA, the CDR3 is TGTGCCAGCAGCCGACAGGGAAACACTGAAGCTTTCTTT.

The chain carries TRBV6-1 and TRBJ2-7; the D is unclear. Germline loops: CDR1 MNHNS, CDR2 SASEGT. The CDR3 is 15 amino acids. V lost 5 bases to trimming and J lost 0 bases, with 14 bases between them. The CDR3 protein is CASSLTFGSSYEQYF. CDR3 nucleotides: TGTGCCAGCAGTCTAACCTTCGGGTCCTCCTACGAGCAGTACTTC.

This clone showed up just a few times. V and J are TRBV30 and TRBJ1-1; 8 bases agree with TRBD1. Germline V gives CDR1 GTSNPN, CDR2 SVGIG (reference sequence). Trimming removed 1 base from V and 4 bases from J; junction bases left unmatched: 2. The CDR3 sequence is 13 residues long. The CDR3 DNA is TGTGCCTGGAGTGACAGGGGGGCCACTGAAGCTTTCTTT. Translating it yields CAWSDRGATEAFF.

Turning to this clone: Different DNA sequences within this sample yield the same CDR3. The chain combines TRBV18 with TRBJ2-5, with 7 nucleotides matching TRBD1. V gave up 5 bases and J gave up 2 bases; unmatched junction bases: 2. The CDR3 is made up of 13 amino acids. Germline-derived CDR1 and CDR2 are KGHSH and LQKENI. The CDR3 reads CASSSGQQETQYF. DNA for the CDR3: TGTGCCAGCTCATCGGGACAGCAAGAGACCCAGTACTTC.

For the CDR3, the DNA is TGTGCCAGCAGCTTAGTCCCAGGGACCACTGAAGCTTTCTTT. Amino acid sequence: CASSLVPGTTEAFF. The V gene is TRBV7-3, the J gene TRBJ1-1; D perhaps matches TRBD1 (5 bases). There are 14 residues in the CDR3. CDR1 and CDR2 from the germline V gene are SGHTA and FQGTGA. The V gene lost 2 bases and the J gene lost 4 bases, with 11 bases spanning the gap.

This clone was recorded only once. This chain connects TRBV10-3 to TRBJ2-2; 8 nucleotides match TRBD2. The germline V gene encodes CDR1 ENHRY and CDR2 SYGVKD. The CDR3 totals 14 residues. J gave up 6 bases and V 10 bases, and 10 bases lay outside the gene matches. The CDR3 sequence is CATREGGVAGELFF. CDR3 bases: TGTGCCACCCGGGAGGGTGGGGTCGCCGGGGAGCTGTTTTTT.

CDR3 nucleotide sequence: TGTGCCAGCAGCAAAGTGGCGGGGGGACAGCTCTCCTACGAGCAGTACTTC. Protein product: CASSKVAGGQLSYEQYF. The V gene is TRBV21-1, the J gene TRBJ2-7; the D call TRBD2 from the table was never checked on the DNA. TRBV21-1 is deemed a pseudogene. CDR3 length: 17 residues.

CDR3 coding DNA: TGCGCCAGCACGACTAGCGGGGACTCCTACAATGAGCAGTTCTTC. Translated, it gives CASTTSGDSYNEQFF. The V gene is TRBV5-1, the J gene TRBJ2-1; 11 positions agree with TRBD2. CDR3 length equals 15 residues. With 6 bases clipped from V and 0 bases from J, the junction kept 2 bases outside the gene matches. Germline V gene data show CDR1 as SGHRS and CDR2 as YFSETQ.

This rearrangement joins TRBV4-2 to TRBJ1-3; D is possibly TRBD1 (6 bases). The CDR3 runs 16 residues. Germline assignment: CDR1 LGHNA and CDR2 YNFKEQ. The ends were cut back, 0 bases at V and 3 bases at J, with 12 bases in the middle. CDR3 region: CASSQDHVGGGNTIYF. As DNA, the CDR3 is TGTGCCAGCAGCCAAGACCACGTAGGGGGTGGAAACACCATATATTTT.

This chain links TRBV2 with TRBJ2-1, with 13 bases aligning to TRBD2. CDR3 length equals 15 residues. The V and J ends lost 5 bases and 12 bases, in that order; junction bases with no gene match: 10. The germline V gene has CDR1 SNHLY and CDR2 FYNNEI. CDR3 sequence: CASSPLAGGGKGQFF. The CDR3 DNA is TGTGCCAGCAGTCCACTAGCGGGAGGGGGAAAGGGGCAGTTCTTC.

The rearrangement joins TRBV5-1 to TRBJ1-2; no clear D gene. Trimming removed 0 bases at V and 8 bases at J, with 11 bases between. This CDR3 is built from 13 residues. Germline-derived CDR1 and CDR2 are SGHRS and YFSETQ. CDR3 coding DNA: TGCGCCAGCAGCTTGGACGTGGCTCAAGGCTACACCTTC. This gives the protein CASSLDVAQGYTF.

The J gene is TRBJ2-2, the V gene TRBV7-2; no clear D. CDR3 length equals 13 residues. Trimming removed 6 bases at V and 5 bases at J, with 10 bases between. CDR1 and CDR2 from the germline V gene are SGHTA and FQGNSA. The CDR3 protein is CASRLLGTGELFF. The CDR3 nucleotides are TGTGCCAGCAGACTTCTCGGGACCGGGGAGCTGTTTTTT.

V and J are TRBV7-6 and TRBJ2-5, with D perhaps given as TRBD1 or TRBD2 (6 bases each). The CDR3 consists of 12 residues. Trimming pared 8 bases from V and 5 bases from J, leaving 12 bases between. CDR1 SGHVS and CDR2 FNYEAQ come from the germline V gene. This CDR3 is CASGGPGETQYF. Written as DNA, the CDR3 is TGTGCCAGCGGGGGGCCTGGGGAGACCCAGTACTTC. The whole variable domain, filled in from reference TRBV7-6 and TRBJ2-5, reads GAGVSQSPRYKVTKRGQDVALRCDPISGHVSLYWYRQALGQGPEFLTYFNYEAQQDKSGLPNDRFSAERPEGSISTLTIQRTEQRDSAMYRCASGGPGETQYFGPGTRLLVL.

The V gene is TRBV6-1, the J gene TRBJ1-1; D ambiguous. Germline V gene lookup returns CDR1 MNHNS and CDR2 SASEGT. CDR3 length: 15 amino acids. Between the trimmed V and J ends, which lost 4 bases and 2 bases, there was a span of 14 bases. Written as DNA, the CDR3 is TGTGCCAGCAGTGTTGAGGGTGGTAGAAACACTGAAGCTTTCTTT. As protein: CASSVEGGRNTEAFF.